This is a list of T cell receptor beta chains from one sample in a study of immune characterization of retroperitoneal liposarcoma. TCRdb reprocessed the PCR reads via MiXCR and lists one record per CDR3 protein. The table records 7,000 or so distinct CDR3 sequences, around 30% of them present only once. The sample comprised tumor tissue. All receptors come from a female donor with retroperitoneal liposarcoma. The CDR3 runs from the conserved cysteine through the conserved F or W. The order of the fields is J gene, clone size, D gene, V gene, CDR3 protein, CDR3 DNA. A D gene is named only where the DNA matches it firmly. Where a row states a size, it is once, few, many or the class of an expanded clone; other rows omit it.

>TRBJ2-3|many|.|TRBV27
CASSFQGQEYF
TGTGCCAGCAGTTTTCAGGGTCAGGAGTATTTT
>TRBJ2-6|medium-sized|.|TRBV6-1
CASSEALNGANVLTF
TGTGCCAGCAGTGAAGCGTTAAATGGGGCCAACGTCCTGACTTTC
>TRBJ2-1|.|.|TRBV6-1
CASSPGTGVLAGHNEQFF
TGTGCCAGCAGTCCCGGGACAGGGGTTCTAGCGGGGCACAATGAGCAGTTCTTC
>TRBJ2-1|medium-sized|TRBD2|TRBV12-3/TRBV12-4
CASNSGTSNEQFF
TGTGCCAGCAACTCCGGGACTAGCAATGAGCAGTTCTTC
>TRBJ2-5|large|TRBD2|TRBV11-3
CASSPGLAGRETQYF
TGTGCCAGCAGTCCAGGACTAGCGGGAAGGGAGACCCAGTACTTC
>TRBJ2-5|once|.|TRBV7-4
CASSLFGNNEQYF
TGTGCCAGCAGCTTATTTGGGAACAATGAGCAGTACTTC
>TRBJ2-7|few|TRBD2|TRBV10-1
CASSPTSGSGNEQYF
TGCGCCAGCAGCCCCACTAGCGGGTCCGGGAATGAGCAGTACTTC
>TRBJ2-1|many|.|TRBV11-2
CASSLTGQLNEQFF
TGTGCCAGCAGCTTAACGGGCCAGCTCAATGAGCAGTTCTTC
>TRBJ2-1|many|.|TRBV27
CASSLRDPRTEDNEQFF
TGTGCCAGCAGTTTACGGGACCCCCGTACGGAGGACAATGAGCAGTTCTTC
>TRBJ2-3|.|TRBD2|TRBV6-1
CASTPRASGRADTQYF
TGTGCCAGCACCCCGAGGGCTAGCGGGAGGGCCGATACGCAGTATTTT
>TRBJ2-7|.|.|TRBV6-1
CASSAPQGYEQYF
TGTGCCAGCAGTGCACCACAGGGCTACGAGCAGTACTTC
>TRBJ2-5|many|.|TRBV7-6
CASSLELASAYNEQYF
TGTGCCAGCAGCTTAGAGTTAGCTTCAGCCTACAATGAGCAGTACTTC
>TRBJ2-1|medium-sized|.|TRBV12-3/TRBV12-4
CASSPSGPGSSYNEQFF
TGTGCCAGCAGTCCCTCCGGGCCGGGGAGCTCCTACAATGAGCAGTTCTTC
>TRBJ2-3|few|.|TRBV24-1
CATSDNPGDTQYF
TGTGCCACCAGTGATAACCCCGGAGATACGCAGTATTTT
>TRBJ2-2|few|.|TRBV5-1
CASSLVATNTGELFF
TGCGCCAGCAGCTTGGTTGCGACGAACACCGGGGAGCTGTTTTTT
>TRBJ2-1|few|TRBD1|TRBV12-3/TRBV12-4
CASSPGQGWGNEQFF
TGTGCCAGCAGCCCAGGACAGGGGTGGGGGAATGAGCAGTTCTTC
>TRBJ1-2|.|.|TRBV5-6
CASSTDRFYGYTF
TGTGCCAGCAGCACGGACCGTTTCTATGGCTACACCTTC
>TRBJ1-5|many|.|TRBV12-3/TRBV12-4
CASTMSGGNQPQHF
TGTGCCAGCACCATGTCGGGGGGCAATCAGCCCCAGCATTTT
>TRBJ1-1|many|.|TRBV6-1
CASRKQVGGTEAFF
TGTGCCAGCAGAAAACAGGTAGGAGGCACTGAAGCTTTCTTT
>TRBJ2-7|few|.|TRBV4-1
CASSQVDGNGEQYF
TGCGCCAGCAGCCAAGTGGACGGGAATGGCGAGCAGTACTTC
>TRBJ2-3|.|TRBD2|TRBV5-1
CASSVLAVEPTDTQYF
TGCGCCAGCAGCGTCCTAGCGGTAGAACCCACAGATACGCAGTATTTT
>TRBJ1-1|.|.|TRBV6-1
CASSFGQVNTEAFF
TGTGCCAGCAGTTTTGGGCAGGTGAACACTGAAGCTTTCTTT
>TRBJ2-5|.|TRBD1|TRBV6-1
CASRLQGRQETQYF
TGTGCCAGCAGGCTACAGGGGCGTCAAGAGACCCAGTACTTC
>TRBJ2-1|few|TRBD2|TRBV5-1
CASSLLTSGTPLSSYNEQFF
TGCGCCAGCAGCCTACTTACTAGCGGGACACCACTCAGCTCCTACAATGAGCAGTTCTTC
>TRBJ1-2|few|TRBD1|TRBV11-2
CASSSLGTDGYTF
TGTGCCAGCAGCTCGCTAGGGACAGACGGCTACACCTTC
>TRBJ2-1|medium-sized|TRBD1|TRBV7-2
CASSPPTGSKNIQFF
TGTGCCAGCAGCCCCCCGACAGGGTCCAAAAACATTCAGTTCTTC
>TRBJ2-5|few|.|TRBV11-1
CASSSWFRQETQYF
TGTGCCAGCAGCTCATGGTTTAGGCAAGAGACCCAGTACTTC
>TRBJ2-4|medium-sized|.|TRBV6-1
CASSELGRTYLQYF
TGTGCCAGCAGTGAATTGGGACGGACATACCTTCAGTACTTC
>TRBJ2-2|.|TRBD1|TRBV5-4
CASSLDGQGWTGELFF
TGTGCCAGCAGCTTGGACGGACAGGGGTGGACCGGGGAGCTGTTTTTT
>TRBJ2-7|few|TRBD1|TRBV12-3/TRBV12-4
CASSLVIRGTGRIYEQYF
TGTGCCAGCAGTTTGGTAATTCGGGGGACAGGTCGTATCTACGAGCAGTACTTC
>TRBJ2-2|.|TRBD2|TRBV12-3/TRBV12-4
CASSLASLSGGANTGELFF
TGTGCCAGCAGTTTAGCGTCCCTTAGCGGGGGAGCGAACACCGGGGAGCTGTTTTTT
>TRBJ2-7|medium-sized|TRBD2|TRBV27
CASSSGGSGSVYEQYF
TGTGCCAGCAGTTCAGGCGGTAGCGGGAGCGTCTACGAGCAGTACTTC
>TRBJ2-7|.|TRBD2|TRBV6-1
CASSPGTSGYNEQYF
TGTGCCAGCAGTCCCGGGACTAGCGGATACAATGAGCAGTACTTC
>TRBJ2-1|.|TRBD2|TRBV20-1
CSASRTSGRSYNEQFF
TGCAGTGCTAGCCGGACTAGCGGGAGGTCCTACAATGAGCAGTTCTTC
>TRBJ1-6|.|TRBD1|TRBV7-6
CASSSTGKNSPLHF
TGTGCCAGCAGCTCGACAGGGAAGAATTCACCCCTCCACTTT
>TRBJ2-7|many|.|TRBV6-1
CASSEPGAGLHEQYF
TGTGCCAGCAGCGAGCCGGGGGCAGGGTTGCACGAGCAGTACTTC
>TRBJ2-5|.|.|TRBV18
CASSPPSAQKETQYF
TGTGCCAGCTCACCACCGAGCGCGCAAAAAGAGACCCAGTACTTC
>TRBJ2-3|.|.|TRBV7-2
CASSPGRGLTDTQYF
TGTGCCAGCAGCCCCGGGCGGGGATTAACAGATACGCAGTATTTT
>TRBJ2-6|medium-sized|.|TRBV27
CASRLGPAPGANVLTF
TGTGCCAGCCGATTAGGCCCTGCCCCTGGGGCCAACGTCCTGACTTTC
>TRBJ2-7|.|.|TRBV7-2
CASSLSPGRSSYEQYF
TGTGCCAGCAGCTTAAGTCCGGGACGGAGCTCCTACGAGCAGTACTTC
>TRBJ2-7|once|TRBD1|TRBV4-3
CASSQGPGQGSSYEQYF
TGCGCCAGCAGCCAAGGGCCGGGACAGGGGAGCTCCTACGAGCAGTACTTC
>TRBJ2-2|medium-sized|TRBD2|TRBV11-3
CASSPRGVAGADGELFF
TGTGCCAGCAGCCCGCGGGGGGTAGCGGGAGCCGACGGGGAGCTGTTTTTT
>TRBJ2-3|.|.|TRBV6-1
CASSEVASTDTQYF
TGTGCCAGCAGTGAAGTAGCAAGCACAGATACGCAGTATTTT
>TRBJ2-1|.|TRBD2|TRBV19
CASSIIAGGLNF
TGTGCCAGTAGTATTATCGCGGGAGGGTTAAACTTC
>TRBJ2-3|.|.|TRBV12-3/TRBV12-4
CASSPHVGRPDTQYF
TGTGCCAGCAGTCCTCACGTGGGGCGCCCAGATACGCAGTATTTT
>TRBJ2-2|once|.|TRBV18
CASSLTPGQGTGELFF
TGTGCCAGCTCACTGACCCCGGGACAAGGCACCGGGGAGCTGTTTTTT
>TRBJ2-3|.|TRBD2|TRBV6-1
CASSGLAGGPDTQYF
TGTGCCAGCAGTGGACTAGCGGGGGGGCCAGATACGCAGTATTTT
>TRBJ2-7|many|TRBD2|TRBV12-3/TRBV12-4
CASSGTSETYEQYF
TGTGCCAGCAGCGGGACTAGCGAGACCTACGAGCAGTACTTC
>TRBJ2-3|.|TRBD2|TRBV28
CASSLPRASGQDTQYF
TGTGCCAGCAGTTTACCAAGGGCTAGCGGACAAGATACGCAGTATTTT
>TRBJ2-1|.|TRBD2|TRBV6-1
CASNLAGAGDEQFF
TGTGCCAGCAACTTAGCGGGAGCTGGCGATGAGCAGTTCTTC
>TRBJ2-3|few|TRBD2|TRBV5-1
CASSPGGGEADTQYF
TGCGCCAGCAGCCCCGGGGGGGGTGAGGCAGATACGCAGTATTTT
>TRBJ2-3|.|TRBD2|TRBV7-3
CASSSLAGGSDTQYF
TGTGCCAGCAGCTCCTTAGCGGGAGGTTCAGATACGCAGTATTTT
>TRBJ2-5|medium-sized|.|TRBV6-6
CASKRGAGETQYF
TGTGCCAGCAAACGTGGGGCGGGGGAGACCCAGTACTTC
>TRBJ2-1|medium-sized|.|TRBV12-3/TRBV12-4
CASSFSGRRNEQFF
TGTGCCAGCAGTTTCTCCGGGAGAAGGAACGAGCAGTTCTTC
>TRBJ2-6|few|.|TRBV7-2
CASRRDSGANVLTF
TGTGCCAGCAGGAGGGACTCTGGGGCCAACGTCCTGACTTTC
>TRBJ2-3|.|.|TRBV4-1
CASSARTSSTDTQYF
TGCGCCAGCAGCGCTCGTACTTCTAGCACAGATACGCAGTATTTT
>TRBJ2-1|few|TRBD1|TRBV24-1
CATRETGEGYNEQFF
TGTGCCACCAGAGAGACAGGGGAAGGATACAATGAGCAGTTCTTC